One sample yielded the 28 T cell receptor beta chains listed below, sequenced in a study of blood T cell repertoires in COVID-19. Only in-frame clones appear in the TCRdb table, and some are missing; sequencing was by immunoSEQ multiplex PCR. The sample yields 50,000 to 60,000 clones, just under 90% seen once. The sequencing input was peripheral blood. The receptor set was obtained from an elderly man with active or convalescent COVID-19.

The chain links TRBV7-2 to TRBJ2-1, with TRBD1 matching 8 bases. In germline, CDR1 is SGHTA, CDR2 FQGNSA. The CDR3 extends over 14 amino acids. V lost 4 bases and J lost 9; bases outside the gene matches: 8. CDR3 nucleotide sequence: TGTGCCAGCAGCTCCCGACAGGGGTCGGGTGAGCAGTTCTTC. This translates into CASSSRQGSGEQFF. Full variable domain (missing parts from reference TRBV7-2 and TRBJ2-1): GAGVSQSPSNKVTEKGKDVELRCDPISGHTALYWYRQSLGQGLEFLIYFQGNSAPDKSGLPSDRFSAERTGGSVSTLTIQRTQQEDSAVYLCASSSRQGSGEQFFGPGTRLTVL.

This chain connects TRBV11-1 to TRBJ1-1, with D uncertain. The V end was cut by 3 bases, the J end by 1 base, with 6 bases between. This CDR3 region has 13 residues. Looked up from germline, CDR1 is SGHAT and CDR2 is FQDESV (reference sequence). The CDR3 is CASSFGRNTEAFF. DNA of the CDR3: TGTGCCAGCAGCTTTGGTAGGAACACTGAAGCTTTCTTT.

The chain employs TRBV7-2 and TRBJ1-5; D perhaps matches TRBD1 (5 bases). Germline V gives CDR1 SGHTA, CDR2 FQGNSA. The CDR3 spans 16 residues. V was trimmed by 4 bases and J by 0 bases, leaving 13 bases between them. CDR3 bases: TGTGCCAGCAGCTCACAGGTCGATTATAGCAATCAGCCCCAGCATTTT. It yields the protein CASSSQVDYSNQPQHF.

The chain joins TRBV4-3 to TRBJ2-7; 10 nucleotides match TRBD2. The germline V gene has CDR1 LGHNA and CDR2 YSLEER. The CDR3 contains 17 residues. J was trimmed by 5 bases and V by 0 bases; bases with no gene match: 10. CDR3 coding DNA: TGCGCCAGCAGCCAAGACTGGAAAAGCGGGAGGGTTAACGAGCAGTACTTC. Its protein is CASSQDWKSGRVNEQYF.

The chain is built from TRBV6-5 and TRBJ1-5; 7 bases are shared with TRBD1. V lost 9 bases to trimming and J lost 1 base; unmatched junction nucleotides: 9. CDR3 size: 15 residues. The germline V gene encodes CDR1 MNHEY and CDR2 SVGAGI. The CDR3 loop reads CASLSAGGSNQPQHF. CDR3 DNA: TGTGCCAGTCTTTCGGCAGGGGGGAGCAATCAGCCCCAGCATTTT.

The CDR3 region has the DNA TGTGCCAGCAGCCTTCAAGATACCTGCGGGGGCTACGAGCAGTACTTC. Protein product: CASSLQDTCGGYEQYF. The genes are TRBV3-1 (or the pseudogene TRBV3-2) and TRBJ2-7; 7 bases map to TRBD2. CDR1 LGHDT and CDR2 YNNKEL come from the germline V gene (reference sequence). J was trimmed by 3 bases and V by 4 bases; bases with no gene match: 12. This CDR3 is built from 16 residues.

This chain connects TRBV28 to TRBJ1-1; D is ambiguous. Germline assignment: CDR1 MDHEN and CDR2 SYDVKM. This CDR3 has 14 amino acids. Deletions cut 3 bases from V and 3 bases from J, with 11 bases between. CDR3 sequence: CASSFLSGDTEAFF. In DNA form, the CDR3 reads TGTGCCAGCAGTTTTTTATCCGGGGACACTGAAGCTTTCTTT.

V is TRBV3-1 (or the pseudogene TRBV3-2) and J is TRBJ1-1; D not certain. Germline V gene lookup returns CDR1 LGHDT and CDR2 YNNKEL (reference sequence). The CDR3 runs 14 residues. The V end lost 2 bases, the J end lost 0 bases, and 7 bases lay between the germline ends. The CDR3 here is CASSQPDMNTEAFF. The CDR3 nucleotides are TGTGCCAGCAGCCAACCCGACATGAACACTGAAGCTTTCTTT.

V gene TRBV19 combines with J gene TRBJ2-1; TRBD2 matches 8 bases. V shed 7 bases and J 0 bases; nucleotides not matched to a gene: 11. The CDR3 covers 17 residues. Germline values: CDR1 LNHDA, CDR2 SQIVND (reference sequence). The chain's CDR3 is CASTQLASGPSYNEQFF. In DNA, the CDR3 is TGTGCCAGTACCCAGCTCGCTAGCGGGCCCTCCTACAATGAGCAGTTCTTC.

The chain couples TRBV19 to TRBJ1-2; D possibly corresponds to TRBD1 (6 bases). The germline CDR1 and CDR2 sequences are LNHDA and SQIVND (reference sequence). V dropped 6 bases and J dropped 4 bases, with 15 bases sitting between them. The CDR3 is made up of 14 amino acids. CDR3 sequence reads: CASRPPGRGYGYTF. The DNA of the CDR3 is TGTGCCAGTAGGCCCCCCGGCAGGGGCTATGGCTACACCTTC.

J is TRBJ1-1 and V is TRBV19; 11 nucleotides line up with TRBD1. The CDR3 sequence is 14 residues long. CDR1 and CDR2 (germline): LNHDA, SQIVND (reference sequence). V was clipped by 5 bases and J by 5 bases; unmatched bases: 4. CDR3 sequence reads: CASSVGTGGTEAFF. The CDR3 DNA sequence: TGTGCCAGTAGTGTAGGGACAGGGGGGACTGAAGCTTTCTTT.

This clone was seen a single time. The gene calls are TRBV28 and TRBJ1-2, with no clear D. This CDR3 is 11 amino acids long. Germline CDR1 reads MDHEN; CDR2 reads SYDVKM. Trimming stripped 5 bases from V and 5 bases from J, with 6 bases between. The DNA of the CDR3 is TGTGCCAGCAGTAAACTATATGGCTACACCTTC. As protein: CASSKLYGYTF.

V usage is TRBV6-1 and J usage is TRBJ1-1; D call uncertain. CDR1 is MNHNS and CDR2 is SASEGT in the germline V gene. The V end was cut by 0 bases, the J end by 5 bases, with 7 bases between. CDR3 length: 13 amino acids. CDR3 residues: CASSEAVTTEAFF. For the CDR3, the DNA is TGTGCCAGCAGTGAAGCTGTAACAACTGAAGCTTTCTTT.

The chain uses TRBV6-7 and TRBJ2-1; 8 bases are a match to TRBD2. TRBV6-7 is sorted into the ORF group, with uncertain function. V was pared by 7 bases and J by 7 bases, with 18 bases of the junction left unmatched. The CDR3 is 17 amino acids. CDR3 bases: TGTGCCAGCATCCCCTATAATACGGGCGGGAGGAAGAATGAGCAGTTCTTC. It yields the protein CASIPYNTGGRKNEQFF.

V gene TRBV28 combines with J gene TRBJ2-7, with 8 nucleotides matching TRBD2. The V gene's germline CDR1 is MDHEN and CDR2 SYDVKM. Trimming at V came to 7 bases and at J to 0 bases, leaving 11 bases not matched to a gene. The CDR3 has 16 amino acids. CDR3 coding DNA: TGTGCCAGCATTGAGGCCAGCGGGACTAGCTCCTACGAGCAGTACTTC. Translation: CASIEASGTSSYEQYF.

The rearrangement joins TRBV28 to TRBJ1-5; weak D call: TRBD1 (6 bases). V was shortened by 9 bases and J by 4 bases, with 22 bases between the two germline ends. Germline CDR1 MDHEN, CDR2 SYDVKM. The CDR3 sequence is 16 residues long. The CDR3 loop reads CASRLGAGEPNQPQHF. The CDR3, as DNA: TGTGCCAGTAGACTCGGGGCAGGGGAACCAAATCAGCCCCAGCATTTT.

The chain uses TRBV5-4 and TRBJ1-2; 7 nucleotides agree with TRBD1. CDR1 is SGHNT and CDR2 is YYREEE in the germline V gene (reference sequence). The CDR3 is made up of 14 amino acids. J lost 1 base, V lost 2 bases, and 2 bases had no gene match. The CDR3, as DNA: TGTGCCAGCAGCTTAGACAGGGTTAACTATGGCTACACCTTC. This codes for CASSLDRVNYGYTF.

The genes are TRBV3-1 (or the pseudogene TRBV3-2) and TRBJ1-2; 7 nucleotides line up with TRBD1. V lost 1 base and J lost 4; bases outside the gene matches: 3. Germline CDR1 and CDR2: LGHDT and YNNKEL (reference sequence). The CDR3 length is 14 residues. CDR3 region: CASSQGQGTYGYTF. The DNA for the CDR3 is TGTGCCAGCAGCCAAGGACAGGGAACCTATGGCTACACCTTC.

This chain uses TRBV3-1 (or the pseudogene TRBV3-2) with TRBJ1-2, with TRBD1 matching over 7 bases. CDR3 length: 16 residues. CDR1 is LGHDT and CDR2 is YNNKEL in the germline V gene (reference sequence). The V segment lost 4 bases and the J segment 5 bases; nucleotides outside the gene matches: 13. DNA for the CDR3: TGTGCCAGCAGCCGCTCGGGGACAGTAGATTGGTATGGCTACACCTTC. It specifies CASSRSGTVDWYGYTF.

The chain recombines TRBV9 with TRBJ2-5; 9 bases are shared with TRBD2. The V segment lost 0 bases and the J segment 5 bases; nucleotides outside the gene matches: 5. Germline V gene sequence: CDR1 SGDLS, CDR2 YYNGEE. The length of the CDR3 is 15 residues. The CDR3 loop reads CASSVDLAGWETQYF. CDR3 bases: TGTGCCAGCAGCGTAGACCTAGCGGGGTGGGAGACCCAGTACTTC.

The J gene is TRBJ1-2, the V gene TRBV5-6, with D unclear. V was clipped by 3 bases and J by 8 bases, with 11 bases between them. Germline CDR1 and CDR2: SGHDT and YYEEEE. This CDR3 is built from 12 residues. CDR3 bases: TGTGCCAGCAGCTCTGGCGACTGGGGCTACACCTTC. This translates into CASSSGDWGYTF. Filled out from reference TRBV5-6 and TRBJ1-2, the complete variable domain reads DAGVTQSPTHLIKTRGQQVTLRCSPKSGHDTVSWYQQALGQGPQFIFQYYEEEERQRGNFPDRFSGHQFPNYSSELNVNALLLGDSALYLCASSSGDWGYTFGSGTRLTVV.

The chain combines TRBV5-1 with TRBJ2-1; 8 nucleotides align to TRBD1. Germline loops: CDR1 SGHRS, CDR2 YFSETQ. The CDR3 contains 12 residues. V trimming: 4 bases; J trimming: 10 bases; junction bases outside the gene matches: 4. CDR3 in amino acids: CASSEQGEEQFF. CDR3 sequence (DNA): TGCGCCAGCAGCGAACAGGGGGAGGAGCAGTTCTTC.

V and J are TRBV22-1 and TRBJ1-5. TRBV22-1 is noted as a pseudogene. This CDR3 has 13 amino acids. The CDR3 DNA is TGTCCTGGGAGCGCACGCGGGAGGCGGCCCCAGCATTTT. Residues: CPGSARGRRPQHF.

The chain joins TRBV18 to TRBJ2-4, with D perhaps TRBD2 (6 bases). Germline CDR1 is KGHSH and CDR2 is LQKENI. The CDR3 sequence is 15 residues long. The ends were cut back, 3 bases at V and 5 bases at J, with 14 bases in the middle. The CDR3 bases are TGTGCCAGCTCACCGGCCGGCAGGGAGGAAAACATTCAGTACTTC. It yields the protein CASSPAGREENIQYF.

This chain joins TRBV5-1 and TRBJ1-6, with 8 bases that match TRBD1. Germline-derived CDR1 and CDR2 are SGHRS and YFSETQ. After removal of 2 bases from V and 5 bases from J, the junction contained 12 bases not matched to a gene. The CDR3 contains 18 residues. CDR3 coding DNA: TGCGCCAGCAGCTTTCTGGGCATTGCGACAGGGGATAATTCACCCCTCCACTTT. This encodes CASSFLGIATGDNSPLHF.

The chain uses TRBV5-1 and TRBJ1-2; TRBD1 is a possible D gene (5 bases). From germline, CDR1 is SGHRS and CDR2 YFSETQ. CDR3 length: 14 residues. Trimming removed 2 bases at V and 0 bases at J, with 8 bases between. CDR3 DNA: TGCGCCAGCAGCTTAGTGACAGCTAACTATGGCTACACCTTC. Its protein product is CASSLVTANYGYTF.

Comment on this clone: At one end the junction does not follow the germline gene, possibly because of a read error. V gene TRBV28 combines with J gene TRBJ1-1; no definite D call. Germline CDR1 and CDR2: MDHEN and SYDVKM. This CDR3 region has 12 residues. CDR3 DNA sequence: TGTGCCAGCAGTTTATTGGCAGGTCCGAAGCACTTT. Protein sequence: CASSLLAGPKHF.

The chain uses TRBV18 and TRBJ2-5; D perhaps matches TRBD2 (6 bases). V was cut by 6 bases and J by 9 bases, with 23 bases left in between. The length of the CDR3 is 15 residues. CDR1 is KGHSH and CDR2 is LQKENI in the germline V gene. The chain's CDR3 is CASSLLEGAPGAQYF. CDR3 sequence (DNA): TGTGCCAGCTCCCTCTTGGAGGGAGCACCGGGGGCCCAGTACTTC.